The following is a T cell receptor beta chain sequence with its context. This clone's antigen is unknown. No base-level quality is on record; no much larger clone is a single base apart. TCRdb shows the sequencer as Illumina HiSeq 2000. TCR beta chain libraries were generated through multiplex PCR amplification. The amplified TCR beta chain products were analyzed by high-throughput sequencing. TCRdb redid the processing of the public reads, applying fastp at Q25 and MiXCR, and retained in-frame beta chains. Rows are unified per CDR3 protein, each entry keeping the most common DNA and genes. Across this sample there are 15,000 to 20,000 distinct CDR3 sequences, with about 60% seen only once. The top ten constitute approximately 20% of the sample. This sample stems from a study of breast tumors, draining lymph nodes, adjacent tissues (dated by TCRdb to the mid-2010s). Regarding the complete study: The study compared TCR beta repertoires across tumor, adjacent nontumor tissue and axillary lymph nodes from breast cancer patients. In human breast cancer, the study set out to assess how tumor, surrounding tissue and draining lymph node repertoires relate to one another and whether T cells might be exchanged between them. Broad study findings and their caveats: Tumor and nontumor tissue repertoires were significantly more similar in luminal-like than in basal-like breast cancer. T-cell repertoire diversity in tumors was found to be lower than in lymph nodes but higher than in nontumor tissue, and preferential V and J gene usage was observed. The data were considered consistent with most tumor T cells being derived from the lymph node and subsequently expanding within tumor tissue. Rather than being directly demonstrated, the conclusion that tumor T cells originate in lymph nodes was presented as consistent with a hypothesis.

Adjacent samples were composed of nontumor breast tissue surrounding the tumor. CDR1 KGHDR and CDR2 SFDVKD are derived from the germline V gene. Including the terminal cysteine and phenylalanine, the CDR3 comprises 14 residues. The entry retains the CDR3 DNA only, 42 bases that are in frame from base 1. V loses 10 bases at its end and J loses 4 bases; junction bases beyond the gene matches: 5. The rearranged segments are TRBV24-1 and TRBJ2-3, with TRBD2 identical over 12 junction bases. What was sequenced was tumor-adjacent breast tissue. The sequence came from a female donor with breast cancer. Some clones in this sample may be carry-over from other donors' samples. The CDR3 has the sequence CATGTSGFPDTQYF. The sequenced DNA: TGTGCCACGGGGACTAGCGGGTTTCCAGATACGCAGTATTTT.